This T cell receptor (beta chain) came from a study of T cell responses to AZD1222 COVID-19 vaccine. Assay used: immunoSEQ multiplex PCR; TCRdb lists only in-frame clones, some missing. The table lists around 90,000 clones, around 85% of them singletons, with about 6% in the top ten. The CDR3 totals 17 residues. The sequencing here drew on peripheral blood, taken on day 0 of AZD1222 vaccination. The rearrangement links TRBV21-1 to TRBJ2-7; TRBD1, as called in the table, went unchecked against the DNA. TRBV21-1 is termed a pseudogene. This TCR came from an adult in good health. DNA of the CDR3: TGTGCCAGCAGCAAACGAAAGGGGGACAGGGGATATTACGAGCAGTACTTC. Translated: CASSKRKGDRGYYEQYF.